The 31 T cell receptor beta chains below were found in one sample sequenced in a study of human T cells and chemical hapten exposure. A single record per CDR3 protein comes from TCRdb applying MiXCR to the RACE reads. The sample contains around 200,000 distinct CDR3 sequences, around 30% of which appear only once. Time point described: pre-sensitization, week 0. The treatment was: therapeutic diphenylcyclopropenone sensitization with weekly scalp DPC. Here the sequenced sample was whole blood, taken in connection with sensitization to the hapten diphenylcyclopropenone (DPC). Receptors originate from a woman under 40 with alopecia areata. Some clones in this sample may be carry-over from other donors' samples.

This chain links TRBV15 with TRBJ2-1, with D maybe TRBD2 (5 bases). CDR1 and CDR2 from the germline V gene are LNHNV and YYDKDF (reference sequence). This CDR3 spans 13 amino acids. Trimming took off 1 base at V and 6 bases at J, with 7 bases between the two ends. CDR3 residues: CATSRGRSNEQFF. The DNA for the CDR3 is TGTGCCACCAGCAGAGGGAGGTCCAATGAGCAGTTCTTC.

The chain uses TRBV12-3 or TRBV12-4 and TRBJ2-7; TRBD2 agrees at 8 bases. J was trimmed by 3 bases and V by 5 bases; bases with no gene match: 9. The CDR3 runs 15 residues. This CDR3 is CASSTMRGVLYEQYF. DNA of the CDR3: TGTGCCAGCAGTACCATGCGGGGGGTCCTCTACGAGCAGTACTTC.

The chain employs TRBV12-3 or TRBV12-4 and TRBJ2-7; possibly TRBD2 for D (5 bases). CDR3 length equals 13 residues. The ends were cut back, 1 base at V and 5 bases at J, with 9 bases in the middle. The CDR3 reads CASSLGGPDEQYF. The CDR3 DNA reads TGTGCCAGCAGTTTAGGAGGGCCTGACGAGCAGTACTTC.

This chain links TRBV29-1 with TRBJ1-1; 7 positions agree with TRBD1. V was clipped by 6 bases and J by 0 bases; unmatched bases: 7. This CDR3 comprises 14 residues. The V gene's germline CDR1 is SQVTM and CDR2 ANQGSEA. The CDR3, as DNA: TGCAGCGTGAGGAGGGGGCGGCTGAACACTGAAGCTTTCTTT. This encodes CSVRRGRLNTEAFF.

The gene calls are TRBV7-2 and TRBJ2-5; the match to TRBD1 covers 8 bases. The CDR3 is made up of 16 amino acids. Trimming took 1 base from V and 2 from J; bases not matched to a gene: 6. Germline-derived CDR1 and CDR2 are SGHTA and FQGNSA. The CDR3 nucleotides read TGTGCCAGCAGCTTAGTCCACAGGGGGTTTCAAGAGACCCAGTACTTC. It yields the protein CASSLVHRGFQETQYF.

The chain combines TRBV7-9 with TRBJ2-5, with D uncertain. Per germline, CDR1 SEHNR and CDR2 FQNEAQ (reference sequence). CDR3 size: 13 residues. V lost 1 base and J lost 5, with 8 bases in between. CDR3 bases: TGTGCCAGCAGCTTAGGTTCCGGGGAGACCCAGTACTTC. It specifies CASSLGSGETQYF. The whole variable domain, remainder taken from reference TRBV7-9 and TRBJ2-5, is DTGVSQNPRHKITKRGQNVTFRCDPISEHNRLYWYRQTLGQGPEFLTYFQNEAQLEKSRLLSDRFSAERPKGSFSTLEIQRTEQGDSAMYLCASSLGSGETQYFGPGTRLLVL.

This clonotype was observed a handful of times. This chain joins TRBV20-1 and TRBJ2-7, with a weak D call TRBD1 (5 bases). Germline lookup yields CDR1 DFQATT and CDR2 SNEGSKA (reference sequence). The CDR3 consists of 14 residues. The V and J ends lost 6 bases and 3 bases respectively, with 18 bases between them. CDR3 DNA: TGCAGTGCCTACGACAGCCAAAGGATCTACGAGCAGTACTTC. It yields the protein CSAYDSQRIYEQYF.

This clonotype was recorded a few times. The chain joins TRBV20-1 to TRBJ1-5; 8 bases line up with TRBD1. V lost 2 bases to trimming and J lost 7 bases; unmatched junction nucleotides: 4. CDR1 is DFQATT, CDR2 SNEGSKA, per germline (reference sequence). This CDR3 is 13 amino acids long. The CDR3 reads CSARQGAGQPQHF. CDR3 coding DNA: TGCAGTGCTAGACAGGGGGCAGGGCAGCCCCAGCATTTT.

This chain links TRBV2 with TRBJ1-2; D possibly corresponds to TRBD1 (5 bases). The germline V gene has CDR1 SNHLY and CDR2 FYNNEI. The V end was cut by 3 bases, the J end by 0 bases, with 8 bases between. CDR3 size: 14 residues. The CDR3 protein is CASSEDTPNYGYTF. CDR3 nucleotides: TGTGCCAGCAGTGAGGACACTCCTAACTATGGCTACACCTTC. The variable domain in full, completed from reference TRBV2 and TRBJ1-2, reads EPEVTQTPSHQVTQMGQEVILRCVPISNHLYFYWYRQILGQKVEFLVSFYNNEISEKSEIFDDQFSVERPDGSNFTLKIRSTKLEDSAMYFCASSEDTPNYGYTFGSGTRLTVV.

This clonotype was seen ten or more times. The V and J genes are TRBV25-1 and TRBJ1-1, with D hard to call. V lost 3 bases and J 6 bases, leaving 11 bases between the germline ends. The CDR3 is 13 amino acids. Germline V gene data show CDR1 as MGHDK and CDR2 as SYGVNS. The CDR3 coding sequence is TGTGCCAGCAGTGAGGGCCACAACCCTGAAGCTTTCTTT. Encoded protein: CASSEGHNPEAFF.

This clonotype turned up a few times. The chain links TRBV20-1 to TRBJ2-2; no reliable D call. This CDR3 has 12 amino acids. Germline V gene lookup returns CDR1 DFQATT and CDR2 SNEGSKA (reference sequence). The ends were cut back, 8 bases at V and 0 bases at J, with 7 bases in the middle. CDR3 in DNA: TGCAGTTTCGCAGCGAACACCGGGGAGCTGTTTTTT. It codes for CSFAANTGELFF.

The sample holds a few counts of this clonotype. The CDR3 DNA is TGTGCCAGCAGCTTGCCCGGACAGGGTTGGAATTCACCCCTCCACTTT. Translating gives CASSLPGQGWNSPLHF. This sequence joins TRBV5-6 and TRBJ1-6; 8 positions match TRBD1. Germline lookup yields CDR1 SGHDT and CDR2 YYEEEE. V shed 1 base, J shed 7 bases, and the junction held 7 bases outside the gene matches. The CDR3 sequence is 16 residues long.

J is TRBJ2-7 and V is TRBV7-6; D gene ambiguous. The germline gives CDR1 SGHVS, CDR2 FNYEAQ. The CDR3 has 12 residues. V was clipped by 2 bases and J by 5 bases, with 7 bases between them. The CDR3 DNA reads TGTGCCAGCAGCTTAAAAGGGAACGAGCAGTACTTC. Translated, it gives CASSLKGNEQYF.

The rearrangement uses TRBV6-5 and TRBJ1-5; D possibly corresponds to TRBD1 (6 bases). V was clipped by 0 bases and J by 7 bases, with 13 bases between them. Germline assignment: CDR1 MNHEY and CDR2 SVGAGI. The CDR3 has 15 amino acids. CDR3 region: CASSYSWTAEQPQHF. The CDR3 DNA is TGTGCCAGCAGTTACTCGTGGACAGCCGAGCAGCCCCAGCATTTT.

This clonotype was observed a handful of times. J is TRBJ2-2 and V is TRBV9; D remains ambiguous. The V gene lost 4 bases and the J gene lost 3 bases, with 16 bases spanning the gap. This CDR3 spans 16 amino acids. The V gene's germline CDR1 is SGDLS and CDR2 YYNGEE. CDR3: CASSLQSGRHTGELFF. The CDR3 nucleotides read TGTGCCAGCAGCCTGCAGTCGGGCAGGCACACCGGGGAGCTGTTTTTT.

The chain recombines TRBV29-1 with TRBJ1-5, with a tentative D call TRBD1 (5 bases). Germline assignment: CDR1 SQVTM and CDR2 ANQGSEA. CDR3 length equals 15 residues. CDR3 DNA sequence: TGCAGTCCTCCCCCCTTGGGACTTGCGGATCAGCCCCAGCATTTT. Amino acids: CSPPPLGLADQPQHF. The full variable domain, with the rest looked up from reference TRBV29-1 and TRBJ1-5, is SAVISQKPSRDICQRGTSLTIQCQVDSQVTMMFWYRQQPGQSLTLIATANQGSEATYESGFVIDKFPISRPNLTFSTLTVSNMSPEDSSIYLCSPPPLGLADQPQHFGDGTRLSIL.

This clonotype was recorded a few times. This chain uses TRBV12-3 or TRBV12-4 with TRBJ1-2, with 9 nucleotides matching TRBD1. After removal of 5 bases from V and 3 bases from J, the junction contained 7 bases not matched to a gene. The CDR3 totals 15 residues. CDR3 sequence: CASSPQGAGDYGYTF. The CDR3 coding sequence is TGTGCCAGCAGTCCACAGGGGGCGGGGGACTATGGCTACACCTTC.

J is TRBJ2-5 and V is TRBV10-3; 8 bases fit TRBD1. The germline CDR1 and CDR2 sequences are ENHRY and SYGVKD. V dropped 3 bases and J dropped 3; count of bases not matched to a gene: 3. CDR3 length: 14 residues. CDR3 in amino acids: CAISEIQGEETQYF. The CDR3, as DNA: TGTGCCATCAGTGAAATACAGGGGGAAGAGACCCAGTACTTC.

J is TRBJ2-7 and V is TRBV6-6, with 11 bases identical to TRBD2. The CDR3 has 15 amino acids. Trimming cost V 0 bases and J 5 bases; bases outside gene matches: 3. Germline CDR1 MNHNY, CDR2 SVGAGI (reference sequence). CDR3 in amino acids: CASSYSTSGTHEQYF. DNA of the CDR3: TGTGCCAGCAGTTACTCGACTAGCGGGACCCACGAGCAGTACTTC.

V is TRBV2 and J is TRBJ2-1; D may be TRBD1 (6 bases). Germline V gives CDR1 SNHLY, CDR2 FYNNEI. This CDR3 spans 12 amino acids. Trimming cost V 5 bases and J 9 bases, with 11 bases left between them. The CDR3 DNA follows: TGTGCCAGCAGTCCACAAGGGGGTGAGCAGTTCTTC. It codes for CASSPQGGEQFF.

The chain joins TRBV29-1 to TRBJ2-1; possibly TRBD1 for D (6 bases). V gave up 3 bases and J gave up 1 base, with 10 bases separating them. This CDR3 spans 14 amino acids. The germline V gene has CDR1 SQVTM and CDR2 ANQGSEA. The CDR3 region is CSVDSRGSYNEQFF. In DNA form, the CDR3 reads TGCAGCGTTGACAGCAGGGGATCCTACAATGAGCAGTTCTTC.

The chain has TRBV5-1 and TRBJ2-3, with 9 bases identical to TRBD1. Germline CDR1 is SGHRS and CDR2 is YFSETQ. Losses at the gene ends were 3 bases for V and 5 bases for J; bases not matched to a gene: 7. This CDR3 spans 15 amino acids. This CDR3 is CASSWRDRAEDTQYF. Written as DNA, the CDR3 is TGCGCCAGCAGCTGGAGGGACAGGGCTGAAGATACGCAGTATTTT.

The V and J genes are TRBV10-2 and TRBJ1-4; D remains ambiguous. In germline, CDR1 is WSHSY, CDR2 SAAADI. V gave up 10 bases and J gave up 8 bases, with 23 bases separating them. The CDR3 is made up of 15 amino acids. The CDR3 protein is CATQDGGSLREKLFF. CDR3 DNA: TGCGCCACCCAAGACGGAGGGAGTCTGCGGGAAAAACTGTTTTTT.

V is TRBV10-3 and J is TRBJ2-3, with D hard to call. This CDR3 spans 14 amino acids. Deletions cut 6 bases from V and 0 bases from J, with 10 bases between. Per germline, CDR1 ENHRY and CDR2 SYGVKD. The CDR3 sequence is CAISTSTSTDTQYF. Written as DNA, the CDR3 is TGTGCCATCAGCACAAGTACTAGCACAGATACGCAGTATTTT.

This chain connects TRBV4-1 to TRBJ1-2; 9 bases agree with TRBD1. Germline values: CDR1 MGHRA, CDR2 YSYEKL. The CDR3 runs 15 residues. V was clipped by 3 bases and J by 2 bases; unmatched bases: 4. This CDR3 is CASSHPGQGNYGYTF. The DNA of the CDR3 is TGCGCCAGCAGCCACCCAGGACAGGGGAACTATGGCTACACCTTC.

The rearrangement links TRBV2 to TRBJ1-1, with D perhaps TRBD1 (5 bases). The CDR3 contains 13 residues. Trimming shortened V by 4 bases and J by 4 bases, and 10 bases separated the two germline ends. CDR1 is SNHLY, CDR2 FYNNEI, per germline. The CDR3 reads CASSAMTATEAFF. The CDR3 nucleotides read TGTGCCAGCAGTGCCATGACAGCCACTGAAGCTTTCTTT.

The chain couples TRBV5-1 to TRBJ2-7, with 11 bases lining up with TRBD2. Germline CDR1 and CDR2: SGHRS and YFSETQ. CDR3 length: 18 amino acids. The junction had 9 bases not matched to a gene; V was cut back by 0 bases and J by 1 base. CDR3 coding DNA: TGCGCCAGCAGCTTGGCCGTGAGGCCTAGCGGGGGGTCCTACGAGCAGTACTTC. The encoded protein is CASSLAVRPSGGSYEQYF. The entire variable domain, with the rest obtained from reference TRBV5-1 and TRBJ2-7, is as follows: KAGVTQTPRYLIKTRGQQVTLSCSPISGHRSVSWYQQTPGQGLQFLFEYFSETQRNKGNFPGRFSGRQFSNSRSEMNVSTLELGDSALYLCASSLAVRPSGGSYEQYFGPGTRLTVT.

This clonotype has just a few counts. The V gene is TRBV6-5, the J gene TRBJ1-1; 8 bases align to TRBD1. In germline, CDR1 is MNHEY, CDR2 SVGAGI. With 6 bases clipped from V and 3 bases from J, the junction kept 9 bases outside the gene matches. This CDR3 is 15 amino acids long. CDR3: CASSPDRAGHTEAFF. The CDR3 bases are TGTGCCAGCAGCCCGGACAGGGCTGGTCACACTGAAGCTTTCTTT.

The chain has TRBV7-8 and TRBJ1-2; D is unresolved. The CDR3 is 13 amino acids. V was trimmed by 3 bases and J by 6 bases, leaving 11 bases between them. CDR1 and CDR2 (germline): SGHVS, FQNEAQ. The CDR3 DNA reads as TGTGCCAGCAGCTTCAATGGGGTCGATGGCTACACCTTC. Amino acid sequence: CASSFNGVDGYTF. Full variable domain (remainder filled in from reference TRBV7-8 and TRBJ1-2): GAGVSQSPRYKVAKRGQDVALRCDPISGHVSLFWYQQALGQGPEFLTYFQNEAQLDKSGLPSDRFFAERPEGSVSTLKIQRTQQEDSAVYLCASSFNGVDGYTFGSGTRLTVV.

This chain uses TRBV7-2 with TRBJ1-5; TRBD1 matches 7 bases. With 5 bases clipped from V and 1 base from J, the junction kept 2 bases outside the gene matches. Germline V gene sequence: CDR1 SGHTA, CDR2 FQGNSA. The CDR3 totals 14 residues. CDR3 region: CASSRQGSNQPQHF. CDR3 coding DNA: TGTGCCAGCAGCCGACAGGGAAGCAATCAGCCCCAGCATTTT.

This clonotype appeared a few times. J is TRBJ1-2 and V is TRBV29-1; D is possibly TRBD1 (6 bases). The CDR3 extends over 12 amino acids. The germline V gene has CDR1 SQVTM and CDR2 ANQGSEA. V shed 5 bases and J shed 3 bases, with 10 bases lying between them. The CDR3 sequence is CSVSGGDYGYTF. CDR3 nucleotides: TGCAGCGTTTCCGGGGGCGACTATGGCTACACCTTC.